A selection of T cell receptor beta chains follows, all from one sample in a study of shared clonotypes between healthy human individuals. Measured with immunoSEQ multiplex PCR; TCRdb has only the in-frame clones, and not every one. The repertoire holds over 95,000 clones, with roughly two thirds as singletons. Sequenced: memory CD8+ T cells sorted from blood. These receptors were taken from a woman aged 25 to 45 in good health. Both conserved end residues are part of each CDR3. Each record gives: clone size, V gene, J gene, D gene, CDR3 protein, CDR3 DNA. The D gene is left open where the match is weak. Size values are once, few and many counts, or a class for expanded clones, and some rows have none.

>NA|TRBV6-1|TRBJ1-5|NA
CASSRTGNQPQHF
TGTGCCAGCAGCCGAACAGGCAATCAGCCCCAGCATTTT
>NA|TRBV28|TRBJ2-7|TRBD1
CASSSDRRWAYEQYF
TGTGCCAGCAGTTCGGACAGGAGATGGGCCTACGAGCAGTACTTC
>once|TRBV25-1|TRBJ2-7|TRBD2
CASSGLSGIRNEQYF
TGTGCCAGCAGTGGTCTCAGCGGGATTCGAAACGAGCAGTACTTC
>once|TRBV5-1|TRBJ1-2|NA
CASSLGGTIYGYTF
TGCGCCAGCAGCCTGGGGGGGACGATCTATGGCTACACCTTC
>NA|TRBV7-9|TRBJ2-1|TRBD1
CASSWDRGSYNEQFF
TGTGCCAGCAGCTGGGACAGGGGCTCCTACAATGAGCAGTTCTTC
>many|TRBV4-2|TRBJ2-7|TRBD2
CASSPTSGDGAYEQYF
TGTGCCAGCAGCCCAACAAGCGGGGACGGGGCCTACGAGCAGTACTTC
>few|TRBV28|TRBJ2-1|TRBD2
CASSRLAGGNEQFF
TGTGCCAGCAGCCGACTAGCGGGAGGCAATGAGCAGTTCTTC
>many|TRBV6-5|TRBJ2-7|NA
CASGRGPSGREQYF
TGTGCCAGCGGGAGAGGGCCCTCTGGAAGGGAGCAGTACTTC
>NA|TRBV2|TRBJ1-2|NA
CASSGIVGTYGYTF
TGTGCCAGCAGTGGAATTGTCGGGACCTATGGCTACACCTTC
>few|TRBV2|TRBJ2-7|NA
CASSDLEPYEQYF
TGTGCCAGCAGTGACCTGGAGCCCTACGAGCAGTACTTC
>NA|TRBV7-9|TRBJ2-7|NA
CASSPGNYEQYF
TGTGCCAGCAGCCCGGGGAACTACGAGCAGTACTTC
>NA|TRBV5-6|TRBJ1-1|TRBD1
CASSTGQGNSEAFF
TGTGCCAGCAGCACGGGACAGGGGAACTCTGAAGCTTTCTTT
>NA|TRBV2|TRBJ2-5|TRBD2
CASSESRRGLAGVLETQYF
TGTGCCAGCAGTGAATCAAGGAGGGGACTAGCGGGAGTCCTGGAGACCCAGTACTTC
>few|TRBV25-1|TRBJ2-7|TRBD2
CASSEAGLAGYEQYF
TGTGCCAGCAGTGAAGCTGGACTAGCGGGATACGAGCAGTACTTC
>NA|TRBV27|TRBJ2-7|NA
CASSTRDRVILAGENYEQYF
TGTGCCAGCAGTACCCGGGACAGGGTAATCCTAGCGGGAGAGAACTACGAGCAGTACTTC
>NA|TRBV28|TRBJ1-2|NA
CASSEDGNYGYTF
TGTGCCAGCAGTGAAGACGGTAACTATGGCTACACCTTC
>NA|TRBV25-1|TRBJ1-2|NA
CASSEYSRDGYTF
TGTGCCAGCAGTGAATATAGCAGGGATGGCTACACCTTC
>NA|TRBV19|TRBJ2-5|NA
CASSIDHIVRRETQYF
TGTGCCAGTAGTATAGATCACATCGTCAGAAGGGAGACCCAGTACTTC
>many|TRBV4-2|TRBJ1-5|TRBD1
CASSHEGQPNQPQHF
TGTGCCAGCAGCCACGAGGGACAGCCTAATCAGCCCCAGCATTTT
>NA|TRBV6-5|TRBJ1-1|NA
CASSYEEGNTEAFF
TGTGCCAGCAGTTACGAAGAGGGGAACACTGAAGCTTTCTTT
>NA|TRBV19|TRBJ1-5|NA
CASSILNRGSQPQHF
TGTGCCAGTAGTATTCTTAATAGGGGTTCGCAGCCCCAGCATTTT
>NA|TRBV5-1|TRBJ1-2|NA
CASSPGPLGSQPNFNYGYTF
TGCGCCAGCAGCCCGGGCCCCTTAGGGAGTCAGCCCAACTTTAACTATGGCTACACCTTC
>NA|TRBV7-6|TRBJ2-7|NA
CASSFLDGGYEQYF
TGTGCCAGCAGCTTTCTGGACGGGGGCTACGAGCAGTACTTC
>once|TRBV6-4|TRBJ2-1|TRBD2
CASSDLAGGAYNNEQFF
TGTGCCAGCAGTGACCTAGCGGGAGGGGCCTATAACAATGAGCAGTTCTTC
>NA|TRBV25-1|TRBJ1-6|TRBD1
CASSGGGQGNSPLHF
TGTGCCAGCAGTGGTGGGGGACAGGGTAATTCACCCCTCCACTTT
>NA|TRBV6-6|TRBJ2-3|TRBD1
CASSYVDRGSTDTQYF
TGTGCCAGCAGTTACGTAGACAGGGGGAGCACAGATACGCAGTATTTT
>many|TRBV7-8|TRBJ1-4|NA
CASSFQGTNEKLFF
TGTGCCAGCAGCTTTCAGGGGACCAATGAAAAACTGTTTTTT
>NA|TRBV4-1|TRBJ2-1|TRBD1
CASSQRDRGYEQFF
TGCGCCAGCAGCCAACGGGACAGGGGGTATGAGCAGTTCTTC
>NA|TRBV16|TRBJ2-3|TRBD1
CASSQGQGTASTDTQYF
TGTGCCAGCAGCCAAGGGCAAGGGACAGCCAGCACAGATACGCAGTATTTT
>NA|TRBV6-1|TRBJ2-3|NA
CASSRRASDTQYF
TGTGCCAGCAGCCGAAGGGCTTCAGATACGCAGTATTTT
>NA|TRBV12-1|TRBJ2-3|NA
CASSFAQGRTDTQYF
TGTGCCAGCAGCTTTGCGCAAGGGAGGACAGATACGCAGTATTTT
>NA|TRBV28|TRBJ2-7|NA
CASSPGVYEQYF
TGTGCCAGCAGCCCAGGTGTATACGAGCAGTACTTC
>NA|TRBV19|TRBJ1-1|NA
CASRGSGAARVVTEAFF
TGTGCCAGTCGAGGTTCGGGGGCTGCCAGGGTTGTCACTGAAGCTTTCTTT
>NA|TRBV6-1|TRBJ2-3|NA
CASSEEDYPVTDTQYF
TGTGCCAGCAGTGAAGAGGACTATCCCGTGACAGATACGCAGTATTTT
>NA|TRBV5-4|TRBJ1-2|TRBD1
CASRHWGQGNYGYTF
TGTGCCAGCAGACATTGGGGACAGGGGAACTATGGCTACACCTTC
>NA|TRBV29-1|TRBJ2-7|TRBD1
CSVGGTGDYYEQYF
TGCAGCGTTGGGGGGACAGGAGATTACTACGAGCAGTACTTC
>many|TRBV10-1|TRBJ2-7|TRBD2
CASSEGLAGPYEQYF
TGCGCCAGCAGTGAGGGGCTAGCGGGTCCCTACGAGCAGTACTTC